The present T cell receptor beta chain was sequenced within a study of T cell repertoires in cytomegalovirus infection. This CDR3 region has 14 residues. CDR1 and CDR2 from the germline V gene are DFQATT and SNEGSKA (reference sequence). J lost 4 bases, V lost 3 bases, and 6 bases had no gene match. TCRdb analysed the reads with MiXCR anew, one entry per CDR3 protein. This sample has approximately 730,000 distinct CDR3 sequences, with around 32% found just once. About this clonotype itself: Its matching antigen is unknown.

The sequence was collected from a human donor in good health (CMV status not recorded). Some clones in this sample may be carry-over from other donors' samples. The sequenced sample was cultured PBMCs, obtained from culture after CMV antigen stimulation. The gene calls are TRBV20-1 and TRBJ2-3, with 8 bases that match TRBD1. The CDR3 here is CSARPGQGADTQYF. The CDR3 nucleotides read TGCAGTGCTAGGCCTGGACAGGGCGCAGATACGCAGTATTTT.